The rows below give T cell receptor beta chains drawn from one sample of a study of blood T cell repertoires in COVID-19. Clones were sequenced by immunoSEQ multiplex PCR, and TCRdb holds only the in-frame ones, with some missing. The sample has about 200,000 clones; roughly 73% are singletons. Sequences were obtained from peripheral blood. The source of these receptors is a woman of 80 years or more with active or convalescent COVID-19. Both conserved end residues are part of each CDR3. D genes are given only for firm matches. Size values are once, few and many counts, or a class for expanded clones, and some rows have none.

J gene,V gene,D gene,clone size,CDR3 DNA,CDR3 protein
TRBJ1-3,TRBV3-1/TRBV3-2,.,.,TGTGCCAGCAGCCAAGAACTGGTCTCTGGAAACACCATATATTTT,CASSQELVSGNTIYF
TRBJ2-6,TRBV7-9,.,.,TGTGCCAGCAGCTTCAGGGCCAGGGTCAGCTCTGGGGCCAACGTCCTGACTTTC,CASSFRARVSSGANVLTF
TRBJ2-1,TRBV7-8,.,.,TGTGCCAGTATCTATGGCGGGGGCCAGTACAATGAGCAGTTCTTC,CASIYGGGQYNEQFF
TRBJ2-7,TRBV6-5,.,.,TGTGCCAGCAGTTACCTGGACAGAACCTCGGAGCAGTACTTC,CASSYLDRTSEQYF
TRBJ1-2,TRBV2,TRBD1,few,TGTGCCAGCAAAGAACAGGGGGATGGCTACACCTTC,CASKEQGDGYTF
TRBJ2-1,TRBV10-2,TRBD2,.,TGCGCCAGCAGCACCCCACTAGCGTTGCCTGCTGAGCAGTTCTTC,CASSTPLALPAEQFF
TRBJ1-6,TRBV28,.,once,TGTGCCAGCAGTTTAGTAAGGGGAGGACATCAAGGATCACCCCTCCACTTT,CASSLVRGGHQGSPLHF
TRBJ2-7,TRBV7-9,TRBD2,.,TGTGCCAGCAGCTCCCGGACTAGCGGGGCCTACGAGCAGTACTTC,CASSSRTSGAYEQYF
TRBJ1-2,TRBV14,.,.,TGTGCCAGCAGCTCTACCCCTTGGGGGGGAGGCTACACCTTC,CASSSTPWGGGYTF
TRBJ1-1,TRBV7-9,.,few,TGTGCCAGCATAGGATTGGGAACAGGAGATAACACTGAAGCTTTCTTT,CASIGLGTGDNTEAFF
TRBJ1-1,TRBV9,TRBD1,few,TGTGCCAGCAGCGCCCAGGCTGGGACAGGGAGATTCGCTGAAGCTTTCTTT,CASSAQAGTGRFAEAFF
TRBJ2-7,TRBV4-3,TRBD2,.,TGCGCCAGCAGCCTGTTTTTGCGGGGGAACTCCTACGAGCAGTACTTC,CASSLFLRGNSYEQYF
TRBJ1-1,TRBV29-1,TRBD1,.,TGCAGCGCACAACAGGGGCTGAACACTGAAGCTTTCTTT,CSAQQGLNTEAFF
TRBJ2-1,TRBV27,TRBD1,few,TGTGCCAGCAAAAGACAGGGGTGGGTTGATGAGCAGTTCTTC,CASKRQGWVDEQFF
TRBJ1-5,TRBV2,TRBD1,.,TGTGCCAGCAGGGGACAGGGTGGGATTGTCAATCAGCCCCAGCATTTT,CASRGQGGIVNQPQHF
TRBJ2-3,TRBV29-1,TRBD1,.,TGCAGCGACCAAATCACAGGGGGTAGGGCAGATACGCAGTATTTT,CSDQITGGRADTQYF
TRBJ2-2,TRBV27,.,.,TGTGCCAGCAGTTTAGTGGCTGCCAATACCGGGGAGCTGTTTTTT,CASSLVAANTGELFF
TRBJ2-3,TRBV5-1,.,.,TGCGCCAGCAGCCCGGCTGGGGGCCTCACAAGCACAGATACGCAGTATTTT,CASSPAGGLTSTDTQYF
TRBJ1-4,TRBV2,TRBD1,.,TGTGCCAGCAGTGGCAGGGGGCAGGGTGAAAAACTGTTTTTT,CASSGRGQGEKLFF
TRBJ2-2,TRBV5-1,.,few,TGCGCCAGCAGCTTGGAAGCCGCCGGGGAGCTGTTTTTT,CASSLEAAGELFF
TRBJ2-2,TRBV5-4,.,.,TGTGCCAGCAGCCGGGATCATCCCGGGGAGCTGTTTTTT,CASSRDHPGELFF
TRBJ1-4,TRBV5-1,.,once,TGCGCCAGCAGCCTATGGACTGCAACTAATGAAAAACTGTTTTTT,CASSLWTATNEKLFF
TRBJ1-1,TRBV2,.,.,TGTGCCAGCATTTATACAGCCGAAGCTTTCTTT,CASIYTAEAFF
TRBJ1-5,TRBV5-4,TRBD1,.,TGTGCCAGCAGCCGGGACAGGGATCCAATCCAGCCCCAGCATTTT,CASSRDRDPIQPQHF